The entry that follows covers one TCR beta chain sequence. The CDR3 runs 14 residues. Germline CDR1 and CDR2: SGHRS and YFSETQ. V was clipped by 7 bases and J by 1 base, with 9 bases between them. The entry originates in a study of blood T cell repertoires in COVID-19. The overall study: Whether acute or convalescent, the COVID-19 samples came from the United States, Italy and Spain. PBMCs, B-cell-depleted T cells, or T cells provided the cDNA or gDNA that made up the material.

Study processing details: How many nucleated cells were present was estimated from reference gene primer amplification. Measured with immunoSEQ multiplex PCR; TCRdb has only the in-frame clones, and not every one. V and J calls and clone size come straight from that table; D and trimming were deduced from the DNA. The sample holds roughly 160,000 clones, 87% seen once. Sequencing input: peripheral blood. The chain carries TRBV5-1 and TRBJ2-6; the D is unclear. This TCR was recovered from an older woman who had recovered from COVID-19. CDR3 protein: CASGDTSGANVLTF. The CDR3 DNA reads TGCGCCAGCGGCGACACGTCTGGGGCCAACGTCCTGACTTTC.